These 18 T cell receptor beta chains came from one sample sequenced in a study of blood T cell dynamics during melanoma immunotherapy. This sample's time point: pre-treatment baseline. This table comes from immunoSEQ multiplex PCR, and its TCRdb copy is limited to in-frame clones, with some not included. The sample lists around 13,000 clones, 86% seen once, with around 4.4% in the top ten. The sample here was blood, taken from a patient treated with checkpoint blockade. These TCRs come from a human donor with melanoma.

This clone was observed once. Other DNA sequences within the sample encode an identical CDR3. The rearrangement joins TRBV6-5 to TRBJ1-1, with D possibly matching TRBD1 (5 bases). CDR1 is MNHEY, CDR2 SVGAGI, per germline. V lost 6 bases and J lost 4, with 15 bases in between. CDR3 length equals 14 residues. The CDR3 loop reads CASSLGGRATEAFF. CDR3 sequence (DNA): TGTGCCAGCAGCCTGGGGGGGAGGGCCACTGAAGCTTTCTTT.

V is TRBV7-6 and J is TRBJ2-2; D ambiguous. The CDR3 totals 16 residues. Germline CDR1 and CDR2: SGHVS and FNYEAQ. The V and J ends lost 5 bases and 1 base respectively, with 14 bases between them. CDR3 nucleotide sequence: TGTGCCAGCAGCCCCCTGGTGGGCGAGAACACCGGGGAGCTGTTTTTT. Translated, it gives CASSPLVGENTGELFF. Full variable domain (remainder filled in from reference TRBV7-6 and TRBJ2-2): GAGVSQSPRYKVTKRGQDVALRCDPISGHVSLYWYRQALGQGPEFLTYFNYEAQQDKSGLPNDRFSAERPEGSISTLTIQRTEQRDSAMYRCASSPLVGENTGELFFGEGSRLTVL.

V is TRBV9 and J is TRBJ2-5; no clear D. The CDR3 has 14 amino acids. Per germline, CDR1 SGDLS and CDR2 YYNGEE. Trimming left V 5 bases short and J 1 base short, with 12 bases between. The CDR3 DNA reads TGTGCCAGCAGTGCTGGTTGGGGCCAAGAGACCCAGTACTTC. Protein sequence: CASSAGWGQETQYF.

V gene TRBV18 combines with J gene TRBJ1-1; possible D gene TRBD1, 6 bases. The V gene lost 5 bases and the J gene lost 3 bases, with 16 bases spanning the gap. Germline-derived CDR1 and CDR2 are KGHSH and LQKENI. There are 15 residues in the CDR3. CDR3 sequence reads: CASSEVGARDTEAFF. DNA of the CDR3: TGTGCCAGCTCAGAAGTGGGGGCGCGGGACACTGAAGCTTTCTTT.

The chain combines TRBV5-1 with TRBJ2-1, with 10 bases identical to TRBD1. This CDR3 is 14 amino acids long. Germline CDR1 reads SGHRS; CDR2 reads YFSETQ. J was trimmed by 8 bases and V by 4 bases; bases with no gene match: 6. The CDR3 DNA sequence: TGCGCCAGCAGCGCTCGACAGGGGGCGCATGAGCAGTTCTTC. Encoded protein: CASSARQGAHEQFF.

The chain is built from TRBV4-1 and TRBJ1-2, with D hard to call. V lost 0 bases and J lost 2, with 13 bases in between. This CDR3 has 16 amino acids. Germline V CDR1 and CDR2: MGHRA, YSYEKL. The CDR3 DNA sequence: TGCGCCAGCAGCCAAGAATCGCAACGGACCAACTATGGCTACACCTTC. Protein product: CASSQESQRTNYGYTF.

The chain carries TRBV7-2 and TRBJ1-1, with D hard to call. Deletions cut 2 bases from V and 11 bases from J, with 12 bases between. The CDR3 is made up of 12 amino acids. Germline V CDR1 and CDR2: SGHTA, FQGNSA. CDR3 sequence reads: CASSLLWGRAFF. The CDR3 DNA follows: TGTGCCAGCAGCTTATTGTGGGGAAGGGCTTTCTTT.

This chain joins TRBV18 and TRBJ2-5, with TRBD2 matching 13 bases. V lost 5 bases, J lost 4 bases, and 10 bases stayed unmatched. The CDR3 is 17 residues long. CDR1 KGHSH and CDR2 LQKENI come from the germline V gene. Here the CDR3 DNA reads TGTGCCAGCTCATCCCGACTAGCGGGAGGAATGGTAGAGACCCAGTACTTC. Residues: CASSSRLAGGMVETQYF.

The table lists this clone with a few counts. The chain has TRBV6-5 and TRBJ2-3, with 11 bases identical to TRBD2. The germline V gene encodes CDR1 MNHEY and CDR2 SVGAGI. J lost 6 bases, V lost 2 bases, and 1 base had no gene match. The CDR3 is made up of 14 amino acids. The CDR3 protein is CASSYGTSGDTQYF. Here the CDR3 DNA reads TGTGCCAGCAGTTACGGGACTAGCGGCGATACGCAGTATTTT.

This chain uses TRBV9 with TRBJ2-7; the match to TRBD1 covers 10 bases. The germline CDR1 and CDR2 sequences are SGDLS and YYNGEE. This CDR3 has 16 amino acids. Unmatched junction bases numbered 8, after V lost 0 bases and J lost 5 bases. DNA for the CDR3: TGTGCCAGCAGCGTAGGCCGGGACAGGGGTAGCCACGAGCAGTACTTC. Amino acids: CASSVGRDRGSHEQYF.

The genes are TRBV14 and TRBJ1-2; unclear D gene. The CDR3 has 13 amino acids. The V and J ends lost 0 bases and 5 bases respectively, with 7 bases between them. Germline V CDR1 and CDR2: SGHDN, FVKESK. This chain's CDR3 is CASSQDLKYGYTF. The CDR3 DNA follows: TGTGCCAGCAGCCAAGATCTGAAATATGGCTACACCTTC.

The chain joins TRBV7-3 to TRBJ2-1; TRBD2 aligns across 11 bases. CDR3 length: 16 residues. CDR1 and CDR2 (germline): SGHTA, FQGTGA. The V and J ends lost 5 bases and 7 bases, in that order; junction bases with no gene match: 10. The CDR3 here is CASSTLPGLAANEQFF. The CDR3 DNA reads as TGTGCCAGCAGCACCCTTCCGGGACTAGCGGCTAATGAGCAGTTCTTC.

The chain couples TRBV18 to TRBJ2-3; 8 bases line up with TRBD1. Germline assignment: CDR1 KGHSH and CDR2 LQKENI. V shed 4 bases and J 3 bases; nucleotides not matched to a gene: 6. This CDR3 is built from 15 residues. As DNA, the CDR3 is TGTGCCAGCTCACTGTTTACAGGGGGTACAGATACGCAGTATTTT. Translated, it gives CASSLFTGGTDTQYF.

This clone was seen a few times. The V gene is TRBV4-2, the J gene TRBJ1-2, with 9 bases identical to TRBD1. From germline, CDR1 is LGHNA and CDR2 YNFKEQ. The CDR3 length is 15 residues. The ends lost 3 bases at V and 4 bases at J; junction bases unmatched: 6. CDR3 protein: CASSHRDREGYGYTF. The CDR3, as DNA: TGTGCCAGCAGCCACCGGGACAGGGAAGGCTATGGCTACACCTTC.

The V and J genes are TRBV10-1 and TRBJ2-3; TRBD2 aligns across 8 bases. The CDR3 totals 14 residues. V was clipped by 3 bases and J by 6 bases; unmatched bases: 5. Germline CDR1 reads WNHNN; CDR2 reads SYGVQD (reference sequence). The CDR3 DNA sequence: TGCGCCAGCAGTGAACCCAGCGGGAGTGATACGCAGTATTTT. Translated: CASSEPSGSDTQYF.

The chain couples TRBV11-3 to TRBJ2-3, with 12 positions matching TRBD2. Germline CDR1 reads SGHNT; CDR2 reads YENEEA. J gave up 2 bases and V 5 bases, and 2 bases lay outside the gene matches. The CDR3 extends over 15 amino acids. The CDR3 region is CASSPSGGVTDTQYF. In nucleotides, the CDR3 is TGTGCCAGCAGCCCTAGCGGGGGGGTCACAGATACGCAGTATTTT.

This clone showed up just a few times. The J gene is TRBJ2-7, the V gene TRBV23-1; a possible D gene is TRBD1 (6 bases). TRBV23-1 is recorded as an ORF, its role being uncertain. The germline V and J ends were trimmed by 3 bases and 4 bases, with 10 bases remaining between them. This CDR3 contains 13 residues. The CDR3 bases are TGCGCCAGCAGTCAGGGACACAGATACGAGCAGTACTTC. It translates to CASSQGHRYEQYF.

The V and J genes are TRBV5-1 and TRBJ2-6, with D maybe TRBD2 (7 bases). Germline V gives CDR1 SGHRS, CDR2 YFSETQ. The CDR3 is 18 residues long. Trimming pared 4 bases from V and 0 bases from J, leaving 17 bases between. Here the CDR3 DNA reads TGCGCCAGCAGCACGGGTGGGGGGGCCCACTCTGGGGCCAACGTCCTGACTTTC. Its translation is CASSTGGGAHSGANVLTF.